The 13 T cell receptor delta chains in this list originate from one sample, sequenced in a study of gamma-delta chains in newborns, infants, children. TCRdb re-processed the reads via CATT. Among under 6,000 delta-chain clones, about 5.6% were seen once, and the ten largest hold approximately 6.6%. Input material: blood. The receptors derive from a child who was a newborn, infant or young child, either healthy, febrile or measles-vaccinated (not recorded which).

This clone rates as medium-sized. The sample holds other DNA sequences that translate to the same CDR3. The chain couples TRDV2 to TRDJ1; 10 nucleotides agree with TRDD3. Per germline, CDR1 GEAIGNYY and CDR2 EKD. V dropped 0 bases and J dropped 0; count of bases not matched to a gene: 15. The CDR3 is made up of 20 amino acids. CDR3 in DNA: TGTGCCTGTGACACCTTGGACCGGGGGATACGCGGCAAGTACACCGATAAACTCATCTTT. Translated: CACDTLDRGIRGKYTDKLIF.

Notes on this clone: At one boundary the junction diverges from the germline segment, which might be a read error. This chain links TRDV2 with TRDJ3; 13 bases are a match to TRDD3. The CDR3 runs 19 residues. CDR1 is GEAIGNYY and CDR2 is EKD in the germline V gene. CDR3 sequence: CACGTVLGDTSWDTRQMFF. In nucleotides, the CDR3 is TGTGCCTGTGGCACCGTACTGGGGGATACGTCCTGGGACACCCGACAGATGTTTTTC.

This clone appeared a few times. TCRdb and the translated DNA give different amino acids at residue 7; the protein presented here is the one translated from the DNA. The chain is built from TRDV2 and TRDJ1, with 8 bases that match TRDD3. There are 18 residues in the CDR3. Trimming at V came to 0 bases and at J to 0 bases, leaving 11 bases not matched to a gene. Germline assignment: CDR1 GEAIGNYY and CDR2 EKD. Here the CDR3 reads CACDTLTTGGFYTDKLIF. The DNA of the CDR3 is TGTGCCTGTGACACCCTTACTACTGGGGGCTTTTACACCGATAAACTCATCTTT.

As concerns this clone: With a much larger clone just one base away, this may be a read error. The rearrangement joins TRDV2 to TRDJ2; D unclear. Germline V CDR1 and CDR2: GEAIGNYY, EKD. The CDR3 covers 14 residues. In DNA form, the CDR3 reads TGTGCCTGTGACTCCCTTATTGAGACAGCACAACCCTTCTTT. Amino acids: CACDSLIETAQPFF.

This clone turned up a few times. The chain's CDR3 is CACDTLGPSYTPRGVLLGERIF. The CDR3, as DNA: TGTGCCTGTGACACCTTGGGGCCTTCCTACACGCCTCGGGGTGTGCTCCTGGGGGAACGCATCTTT. The chain carries TRDV2 and TRDJ1; D is possibly TRDD2 (9 bases). The CDR3 covers 22 residues. Germline V gene data show CDR1 as GEAIGNYY and CDR2 as EKD. V shed 0 bases and J shed 13 bases, with 44 bases lying between them.

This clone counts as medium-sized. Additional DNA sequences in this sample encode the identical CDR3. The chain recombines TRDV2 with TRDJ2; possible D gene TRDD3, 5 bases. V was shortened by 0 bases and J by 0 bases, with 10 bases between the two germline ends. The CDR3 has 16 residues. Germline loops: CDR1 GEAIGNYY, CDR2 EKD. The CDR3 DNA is TGTGCCTGTGACACCGTGGGGCCAGCTTTGACAGCACAACTCTTCTTT. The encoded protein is CACDTVGPALTAQLFF.

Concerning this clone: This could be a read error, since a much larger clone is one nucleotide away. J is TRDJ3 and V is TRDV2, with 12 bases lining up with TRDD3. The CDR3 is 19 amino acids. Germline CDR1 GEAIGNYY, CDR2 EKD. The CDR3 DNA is TGTGCCTGTGACACCATACTGGGGGATACAACCTGGGACGCCCGACAGATGTTTTTC. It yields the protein CACDTILGDTTWDARQMFF.

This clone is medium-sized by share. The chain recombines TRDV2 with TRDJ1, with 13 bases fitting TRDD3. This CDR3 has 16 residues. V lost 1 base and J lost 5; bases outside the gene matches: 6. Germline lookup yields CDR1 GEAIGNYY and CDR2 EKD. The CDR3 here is CACDTLLGDTTDKLIF. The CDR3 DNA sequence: TGTGCCTGTGACACTCTACTGGGGGATACGACTGATAAACTCATCTTT.

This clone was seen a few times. CDR3 nucleotide sequence: TGTGCCTGTGACAAAGTACTGGGGGATACGCGAGGCTCCTGGGACACCCGACAGATGTTTTTC. It encodes CACDKVLGDTRGSWDTRQMFF. The V and J genes are TRDV2 and TRDJ3; 13 bases fit TRDD3. Germline lookup yields CDR1 GEAIGNYY and CDR2 EKD. V was clipped by 2 bases and J by 0 bases; unmatched bases: 9. The CDR3 is 21 residues long.

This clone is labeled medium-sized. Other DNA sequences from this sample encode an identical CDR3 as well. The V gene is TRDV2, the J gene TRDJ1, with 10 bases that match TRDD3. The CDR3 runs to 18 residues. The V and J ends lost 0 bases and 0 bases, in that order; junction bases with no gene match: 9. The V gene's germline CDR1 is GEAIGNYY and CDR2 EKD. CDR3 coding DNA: TGTGCCTGTGACACCGTCGGTACTGGGGGATGGGACACCGATAAACTCATCTTT. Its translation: CACDTVGTGGWDTDKLIF.

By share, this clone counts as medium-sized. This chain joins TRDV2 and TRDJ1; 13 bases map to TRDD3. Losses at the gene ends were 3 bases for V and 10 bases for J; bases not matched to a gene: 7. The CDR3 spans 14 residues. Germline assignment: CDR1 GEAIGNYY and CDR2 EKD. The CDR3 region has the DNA TGTGCCTGTGACGCCATTACTGGGGGATACGGACTCATCTTT. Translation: CACDAITGGYGLIF.

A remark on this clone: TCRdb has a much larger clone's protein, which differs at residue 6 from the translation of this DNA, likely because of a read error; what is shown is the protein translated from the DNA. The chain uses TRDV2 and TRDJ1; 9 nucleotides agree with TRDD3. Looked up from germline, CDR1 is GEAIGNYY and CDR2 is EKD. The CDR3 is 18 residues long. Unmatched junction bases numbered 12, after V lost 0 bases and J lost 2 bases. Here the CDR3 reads CACDTAPTDWGKTDKLIF. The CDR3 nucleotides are TGTGCCTGTGACACCGCTCCTACCGACTGGGGGAAAACCGATAAACTCATCTTT.

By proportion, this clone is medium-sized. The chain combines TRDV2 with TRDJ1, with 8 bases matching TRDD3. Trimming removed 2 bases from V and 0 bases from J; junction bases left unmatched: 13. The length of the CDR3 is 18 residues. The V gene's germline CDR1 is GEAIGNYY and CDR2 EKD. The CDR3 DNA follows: TGTGCCTGTGACAGATTAACCCCTGGGGGAGCGTACACCGATAAACTCATCTTT. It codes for CACDRLTPGGAYTDKLIF.